Below are 19 T cell receptor beta chains sequenced from a single sample in a study of regulatory T cells in long-lasting Graves disease. The time point denotes: persistent/refractory GD, antithyroid drugs over 5 years with positive TRAb. Extracted RNA from PBMCs served as the source of the TCR library. Arm-PCR of CDR3 regions and iRepertoire HTBI primers were the basis on which TCR beta libraries were built. TCRdb independently ran MiXCR on the multiplex PCR reads; one entry per CDR3 protein. Here the sample spans hundreds of thousands of distinct CDR3 sequences, about 22% being singletons. The sample in question was peripheral blood mononuclear cells (PBMCs), obtained when the disease was refractory, from a patient treated with antithyroid drugs. All receptors come from a female donor with Graves disease.

Points on this clonotype: The junction departs from the called germline gene at one end, perhaps through a read error. This chain joins TRBV28 and TRBJ1-5, with unresolved D. CDR1 is MDHEN, CDR2 SYDVKM, per germline. This CDR3 is 13 amino acids long. The DNA of the CDR3 is TGTGCCGGCAGTTTTGGGGTGGCTCAGCCCCAGCATTTT. It encodes CAGSFGVAQPQHF.

The chain has TRBV7-9 and TRBJ2-6, with D possibly being TRBD1 (6 bases). Trimming stripped 4 bases from V and 0 bases from J, with 16 bases between. The CDR3 runs to 18 residues. Germline V gives CDR1 SEHNR, CDR2 FQNEAQ (reference sequence). Here the CDR3 reads CASSSSGTTRSGANVLTF. The CDR3 nucleotides are TGTGCCAGCAGCTCGTCCGGGACAACCCGCTCTGGGGCCAACGTCCTGACTTTC.

This clonotype was counted at least ten times. The J gene is TRBJ1-2, the V gene TRBV24-1; D is unclear. The CDR3 is made up of 12 amino acids. V was trimmed by 9 bases and J by 3 bases, leaving 10 bases between them. Germline-derived CDR1 and CDR2 are KGHDR and SFDVKD. The CDR3 DNA sequence: TGTGCCACCCAGACACCGGACTATGGCTACACCTTC. Translating it yields CATQTPDYGYTF.

The gene calls are TRBV20-1 and TRBJ1-3, with 7 bases matching TRBD1. The germline V gene has CDR1 DFQATT and CDR2 SNEGSKA (reference sequence). This CDR3 is built from 15 residues. V lost 0 bases to trimming and J lost 4 bases; unmatched junction nucleotides: 6. CDR3 protein: CSARDSTGWGNTIYF. The CDR3 DNA reads as TGCAGTGCTAGAGATTCGACAGGGTGGGGAAACACCATATATTTT.

The CDR3 region has the DNA TGTGCCAGTAGTACAGGGAGGGAAACTGAAGCTTTCTTT. Amino acid sequence: CASSTGRETEAFF. The genes are TRBV19 and TRBJ1-1; possible D gene TRBD1, 5 bases. The CDR3 length is 13 residues. V lost 4 bases and J 5 bases, leaving 11 bases between the germline ends. CDR1 LNHDA and CDR2 SQIVND come from the germline V gene (reference sequence).

The chain has TRBV29-1 and TRBJ1-1; D is ambiguous. V was clipped by 3 bases and J by 1 base, with 3 bases between them. Germline V gene sequence: CDR1 SQVTM, CDR2 ANQGSEA. The CDR3 runs to 11 residues. In DNA, the CDR3 is TGCAGCGTTGACAAGAACACTGAAGCTTTCTTT. This encodes CSVDKNTEAFF.

The V call is TRBV20-1, the J call TRBJ2-5, with 9 bases that match TRBD1. Unmatched junction bases numbered 15, after V lost 3 bases and J lost 7 bases. The CDR3 spans 16 residues. The V gene's germline CDR1 is DFQATT and CDR2 SNEGSKA (reference sequence). CDR3 amino acids: CSASLRGQGFEGTQYF. The DNA for the CDR3 is TGCAGTGCTAGCCTCCGCGGACAGGGGTTTGAAGGGACCCAGTACTTC.

The rearrangement uses TRBV4-1 and TRBJ2-3, with 8 positions matching TRBD2. The CDR3 runs to 14 residues. J was trimmed by 6 bases and V by 4 bases; bases with no gene match: 6. Germline CDR1 reads MGHRA; CDR2 reads YSYEKL. The CDR3 sequence: CASSLQTSVDTQYF. Written as DNA, the CDR3 is TGCGCCAGCAGCCTCCAGACTAGCGTGGATACGCAGTATTTT.

This clonotype was counted only a few times. The chain employs TRBV3-1 and TRBJ1-1; 8 nucleotides match TRBD1. CDR1 and CDR2 (germline): LGHDT, YNNKEL (reference sequence). CDR3 length equals 16 residues. V was pared by 1 base and J by 1 base, with 5 bases of the junction left unmatched. CDR3 nucleotide sequence: TGTGCCAGCAGCCAAGCCCCCGGACAGGGGAACACTGAAGCTTTCTTT. Encoded protein: CASSQAPGQGNTEAFF.

This clonotype was counted a few times. The genes are TRBV14 and TRBJ2-7; D may be TRBD2 (7 bases). Trimming removed 1 base at V and 2 bases at J, with 15 bases between. The CDR3 covers 16 residues. Germline V gene lookup returns CDR1 SGHDN and CDR2 FVKESK. As DNA, the CDR3 is TGTGCCAGCAGCCAAGCGGGGGGCCTACTTACCTACGAGCAGTACTTC. Translating it yields CASSQAGGLLTYEQYF.

This clonotype was seen repeatedly, ten times or more. The chain combines TRBV28 with TRBJ2-7, with D perhaps matching TRBD2 (6 bases). The CDR3 sequence is 14 residues long. Germline V gene data show CDR1 as MDHEN and CDR2 as SYDVKM. The germline V and J ends were trimmed by 8 bases and 0 bases, with 14 bases remaining between them. The CDR3: CASLSGQDSYEQYF. The CDR3 coding sequence is TGTGCCAGCCTAAGCGGGCAGGACTCCTACGAGCAGTACTTC. Full variable domain (missing parts from reference TRBV28 and TRBJ2-7): DVKVTQSSRYLVKRTGEKVFLECVQDMDHENMFWYRQDPGLGLRLIYFSYDVKMKEKGDIPEGYSVSREKKERFSLILESASTNQTSMYLCASLSGQDSYEQYFGPGTRLTVT.

Details on this clonotype: This could be a read error, since a much larger clone is one nucleotide away. The chain is built from TRBV28 and TRBJ1-2, with 7 positions matching TRBD1. The CDR3 consists of 15 residues. Germline V gene data show CDR1 as MDHEN and CDR2 as SYDVKM. V lost 3 bases to trimming and J lost 9 bases; unmatched junction nucleotides: 13. The CDR3 DNA reads TGTGCCAGCAGTTTGGGGGACAGCCTAGTATGGCGCTACACCTTC. Translation: CASSLGDSLVWRYTF.

The gene calls are TRBV2 and TRBJ2-7; D possibly corresponds to TRBD1 (6 bases). CDR1 is SNHLY and CDR2 is FYNNEI in the germline V gene. The CDR3 has 14 amino acids. The germline V and J ends were trimmed by 3 bases and 3 bases, with 12 bases remaining between them. As DNA, the CDR3 is TGTGCCAGCAGTGAGTTACAGGGTGGCTACGAGCAGTACTTC. Translating gives CASSELQGGYEQYF. The whole variable domain, filled in from reference TRBV2 and TRBJ2-7, reads EPEVTQTPSHQVTQMGQEVILRCVPISNHLYFYWYRQILGQKVEFLVSFYNNEISEKSEIFDDQFSVERPDGSNFTLKIRSTKLEDSAMYFCASSELQGGYEQYFGPGTRLTVT.

With respect to this clonotype: Being one base from a much bigger clone, this may be a read error. The chain carries TRBV28 and TRBJ1-4; 7 positions agree with TRBD1. Germline lookup yields CDR1 MDHEN and CDR2 SYDVKM. This CDR3 contains 16 residues. J gave up 7 bases and V 5 bases, and 13 bases lay outside the gene matches. CDR3 nucleotides: TGTGCCAGCAGTGAGTCGAGAGGGGGCGGAGGTGAAAAACTGTTTTTT. Protein sequence: CASSESRGGGGEKLFF.

The chain couples TRBV18 to TRBJ2-7; D unclear. Germline lookup yields CDR1 KGHSH and CDR2 LQKENI. The V end was cut by 2 bases, the J end by 1 base, with 6 bases between. This CDR3 has 13 residues. The CDR3 DNA reads as TGTGCCAGCTCACCATTCCCATCCTACGAGCAGTACTTC. Its translation is CASSPFPSYEQYF.

This clonotype was seen only a few times. The chain recombines TRBV20-1 with TRBJ1-2, with D uncertain. The CDR3 sequence is 16 residues long. Germline V lookup: CDR1 DFQATT, CDR2 SNEGSKA (reference sequence). The ends were cut back, 0 bases at V and 3 bases at J, with 17 bases in the middle. DNA for the CDR3: TGCAGTGCTAGAGATTTTTTGTCAGCTTCAGACTATGGCTACACCTTC. This encodes CSARDFLSASDYGYTF.

This clonotype was counted at least ten times. V usage is TRBV24-1 and J usage is TRBJ2-5; D is possibly TRBD1 (5 bases). Per germline, CDR1 KGHDR and CDR2 SFDVKD. Deletions cut 0 bases from V and 5 bases from J, with 15 bases between. The CDR3 runs to 16 residues. CDR3 in DNA: TGTGCCACCAGTGATTTGGGTAGGCAGGGTGTTGAGACCCAGTACTTC. This codes for CATSDLGRQGVETQYF.

The CDR3 DNA reads as TGTGCCTGGAGTCGCCAGTCTTTTGAAAAACTGTTTTTT. The encoded protein is CAWSRQSFEKLFF. The chain couples TRBV30 to TRBJ1-4; D call uncertain. The V and J ends lost 2 bases and 7 bases respectively, with 11 bases between them. Germline lookup yields CDR1 GTSNPN and CDR2 SVGIG (reference sequence). The length of the CDR3 is 13 residues.

This chain connects TRBV24-1 to TRBJ2-3; TRBD1 aligns across 7 bases. The CDR3 runs 15 residues. Germline CDR1 reads KGHDR; CDR2 reads SFDVKD. V gave up 9 bases and J gave up 3 bases; unmatched junction bases: 11. The CDR3 region is CATSSNRGPTDTQYF. The CDR3 DNA reads TGTGCCACCTCCTCAAACAGGGGACCAACAGATACGCAGTATTTT.